A selection of T cell receptor beta chains follows, all from one sample in a study of T cell responses to AZD1222 COVID-19 vaccine. Method: immunoSEQ multiplex PCR; TCRdb's copy keeps in-frame clones and lacks some. Among tens of thousands of clones listed, nearly 85% were seen once. The sequencing here drew on peripheral blood, taken on day 0 of AZD1222 vaccination. The receptors stem from an adult in good health. Each CDR3 is given without its conserved first and last residue. Fields, in order: V gene, clone size, CDR3 protein. Expanded clones are given a class, and other clones once, few, many or no size at all.

V: TRBV6-2/TRBV6-3
size: -
CDR3: ASSYQHYGYT

V: TRBV18
size: few
CDR3: ASSPETGGVNYGYT

V: TRBV3-1/TRBV3-2
size: -
CDR3: ASSHRETQY

V: TRBV30
size: -
CDR3: ALGGAPNEKLF

V: TRBV5-6
size: -
CDR3: ASSRPGDHTANYGYT

V: TRBV5-1
size: -
CDR3: ASSLWIRGHNTDTQY

V: TRBV12-3/TRBV12-4
size: -
CDR3: ASSSVAVGEQF

V: TRBV9
size: -
CDR3: ASSVTQGSNEKLF

V: TRBV6-2/TRBV6-3
size: -
CDR3: ASSYGTGVAQPQH

V: TRBV6-6
size: -
CDR3: ASRGAGGENTIY

V: TRBV30
size: -
CDR3: AWSLQQLPLH

V: TRBV29-1
size: -
CDR3: SVLQGTGYGYT

V: TRBV19
size: -
CDR3: ASSIGGGRETQY

V: TRBV3-1/TRBV3-2
size: -
CDR3: ASSGGGNEQF

V: TRBV14
size: -
CDR3: ASSQDRPPLH

V: TRBV2
size: -
CDR3: ASSGVRGQLPLH

V: TRBV6-1
size: -
CDR3: ASSEGLANYGYT

V: TRBV28
size: -
CDR3: ASSGANTGELF

V: TRBV9
size: -
CDR3: ASSDGLAKETQY

V: TRBV30
size: -
CDR3: AWYARGSGTGELF

V: TRBV2
size: -
CDR3: ASSILAQETQY

V: TRBV29-1
size: -
CDR3: SVLGGERSYEQY

V: TRBV25-1
size: -
CDR3: ASSGLGQGRSGNTIY

V: TRBV30
size: -
CDR3: AWSVRGPGASSYNSPLH

V: TRBV4-3
size: once
CDR3: ASSQGHRDTEAF

V: TRBV7-9
size: -
CDR3: ASSLGDLYTEAF

V: TRBV6-5
size: few
CDR3: ASSPGQFREKLF